These 13 T cell receptor beta chains were all obtained from the same sample, sequenced in a study of glioma-infiltrating T cells. Using RNA template, CDR3s of TCR alpha and beta were amplified with iRepertoire arm-PCR. TCRdb reprocessed the multiplex PCR reads with MiXCR, giving one entry per CDR3 protein. The data hold 150,000 or so distinct CDR3 sequences, with roughly two fifths observed a single time. The sample taken for sequencing was glioma tissue, nonneoplastic brain tissue, or PBMCs (not recorded which). Receptors originate from a human donor with low-grade glioma or glioblastoma, undergoing nonglioma brain surgery, or in good health (not recorded which).

The chain recombines TRBV27 with TRBJ2-7; 9 bases match TRBD1. CDR3 length equals 13 residues. V lost 5 bases to trimming and J lost 9 bases; unmatched junction nucleotides: 8. The germline gives CDR1 MNHEY, CDR2 SMNVEV (reference sequence). In DNA, the CDR3 is TGTGCCAGCAGTCCGGGGACAGGGCATAGGCAGTACTTC. As protein: CASSPGTGHRQYF.

The chain joins TRBV29-1 to TRBJ1-1; tentative D call: TRBD1 (5 bases). This CDR3 is 13 amino acids long. The V end lost 7 bases, the J end lost 4 bases, and 16 bases lay between the germline ends. Per germline, CDR1 SQVTM and CDR2 ANQGSEA. The CDR3: CSGVSGGITEAFF. The CDR3 DNA sequence: TGCAGCGGTGTTTCTGGGGGGATCACTGAAGCTTTCTTT.

The chain combines TRBV14 with TRBJ1-2; TRBD1 might be the D (5 bases). The CDR3 spans 14 residues. The germline gives CDR1 SGHDN, CDR2 FVKESK. Trimming removed 8 bases from V and 2 bases from J, with 15 bases in between. The CDR3 protein is CASGDSLSNYGYTF. The CDR3 DNA sequence: TGTGCCAGCGGAGACAGCCTTTCGAACTATGGCTACACCTTC.

This rearrangement joins TRBV6-1 to TRBJ2-1; 9 bases map to TRBD1. CDR1 MNHNS and CDR2 SASEGT come from the germline V gene. Trimming took 3 bases from V and 5 from J; bases not matched to a gene: 5. The length of the CDR3 is 15 residues. The CDR3 DNA reads TGTGCCAGCAGTGACCGAGGACAGGGGAACAATGAGCAGTTCTTC. As protein: CASSDRGQGNNEQFF.

This clonotype was counted only a few times. V usage is TRBV5-8 and J usage is TRBJ1-6, with D unclear. V was cut by 5 bases and J by 6 bases, with 9 bases left in between. The CDR3 runs to 13 residues. Germline V gives CDR1 SGHTS, CDR2 YDEGEE. This chain's CDR3 is CASRRELNSPLHF. CDR3 DNA: TGTGCCAGCAGGAGGGAACTTAATTCACCCCTCCACTTT. The full variable domain, with the rest looked up from reference TRBV5-8 and TRBJ1-6, is EAGVTQSPTHLIKTRGQQATLRCSPISGHTSVYWYQQALGLGLQFLLWYDEGEERNRGNFPPRFSGRQFPNYSSELNVNALELEDSALYLCASRRELNSPLHFGNGTRLTVT.

The gene calls are TRBV28 and TRBJ2-1; 10 nucleotides agree with TRBD1. V lost 5 bases to trimming and J lost 6 bases; unmatched junction nucleotides: 7. Germline lookup yields CDR1 MDHEN and CDR2 SYDVKM. The CDR3 has 15 residues. The CDR3, as DNA: TGTGCCAGCAGTGGAACCGGGACAGGGGCCAATGAGCAGTTCTTC. It specifies CASSGTGTGANEQFF.

V usage is TRBV15 and J usage is TRBJ1-4; D perhaps matches TRBD1 (6 bases). The length of the CDR3 is 16 residues. Between the trimmed V and J ends, which lost 0 bases and 4 bases, there was a span of 12 bases. Germline CDR1 and CDR2: LNHNV and YYDKDF (reference sequence). The CDR3 nucleotides read TGTGCCACCAGCAGAGACGCGGGGGCTAGTAATGAAAAACTGTTTTTT. Amino acids: CATSRDAGASNEKLFF. Full variable domain (missing parts from reference TRBV15 and TRBJ1-4): DAMVIQNPRYQVTQFGKPVTLSCSQTLNHNVMYWYQQKSSQAPKLLFHYYDKDFNNEADTPDNFQSRRPNTSFCFLDIRSPGLGDTAMYLCATSRDAGASNEKLFFGSGTQLSVL.

CDR3 protein: CASSYTGLAGWRETQYF. The CDR3 DNA reads as TGTGCCAGCAGTTACACCGGACTAGCGGGGTGGCGAGAGACCCAGTACTTC. V usage is TRBV6-6 and J usage is TRBJ2-5; 12 positions agree with TRBD2. CDR3 size: 17 residues. Losses at the gene ends were 2 bases for V and 4 bases for J; bases not matched to a gene: 8. Germline CDR1 reads MNHNY; CDR2 reads SVGAGI (reference sequence).

This chain links TRBV6-9 with TRBJ2-7; 11 bases agree with TRBD2. The CDR3 sequence is 17 residues long. V was pared by 3 bases and J by 9 bases, with 16 bases of the junction left unmatched. Germline V gives CDR1 MNHGY, CDR2 SVAAGI. CDR3 sequence (DNA): TGTGCCAGCAGTTACCCAGGGACTAGCGGTGGGAAGGATTGGCAGTACTTC. Translating gives CASSYPGTSGGKDWQYF.

This clonotype was counted only a few times. The chain carries TRBV7-6 and TRBJ2-7; either TRBD1 or TRBD2 may supply D (5 bases each). Between the trimmed V and J ends, which lost 0 bases and 6 bases, there was a span of 15 bases. There are 15 residues in the CDR3. Germline V CDR1 and CDR2: SGHVS, FNYEAQ. The DNA for the CDR3 is TGTGCCAGCAGCTTAGCGGGGGACGGCTGGGGCGAGCAGTACTTC. This codes for CASSLAGDGWGEQYF.

The chain couples TRBV7-3 to TRBJ2-3; no clear D. CDR1 and CDR2 (germline): SGHTA, FQGTGA. V lost 5 bases, J lost 7 bases, and 10 bases lay in between. CDR3 length equals 12 residues. The CDR3 DNA reads TGTGCCAGCAGCACCGACTCGAATACGCAGTATTTT. This translates into CASSTDSNTQYF. Drawing the rest from reference TRBV7-3 and TRBJ2-3, the complete variable domain is GAGVSQTPSNKVTEKGKYVELRCDPISGHTALYWYRQSLGQGPEFLIYFQGTGAADDSGLPNDRFFAVRPEGSVSTLKIQRTERGDSAVYLCASSTDSNTQYFGPGTRLTVL.

This clonotype occurred a few times. The chain carries TRBV19 and TRBJ2-5, with a possible D match to TRBD1 (6 bases). The length of the CDR3 is 13 residues. V was cut by 8 bases and J by 4 bases, with 14 bases left in between. CDR1 is LNHDA and CDR2 is SQIVND in the germline V gene (reference sequence). CDR3 in DNA: TGTGCCAGTGGTGAACAGGGCGCAGAGACCCAGTACTTC. Residues: CASGEQGAETQYF.

Notes on this clonotype: An end of the junction differs from the germline gene, which may be a read error. This chain links TRBV6-5 with TRBJ1-4; 7 bases align to TRBD1. Germline assignment: CDR1 MNHEY and CDR2 SVGAGI. This CDR3 region has 16 residues. As DNA, the CDR3 is TGTGCTAGCAGTTCTACACAGGGGAGGACTAATGAAAAACTGTTTTTT. Translation gives CASSSTQGRTNEKLFF.